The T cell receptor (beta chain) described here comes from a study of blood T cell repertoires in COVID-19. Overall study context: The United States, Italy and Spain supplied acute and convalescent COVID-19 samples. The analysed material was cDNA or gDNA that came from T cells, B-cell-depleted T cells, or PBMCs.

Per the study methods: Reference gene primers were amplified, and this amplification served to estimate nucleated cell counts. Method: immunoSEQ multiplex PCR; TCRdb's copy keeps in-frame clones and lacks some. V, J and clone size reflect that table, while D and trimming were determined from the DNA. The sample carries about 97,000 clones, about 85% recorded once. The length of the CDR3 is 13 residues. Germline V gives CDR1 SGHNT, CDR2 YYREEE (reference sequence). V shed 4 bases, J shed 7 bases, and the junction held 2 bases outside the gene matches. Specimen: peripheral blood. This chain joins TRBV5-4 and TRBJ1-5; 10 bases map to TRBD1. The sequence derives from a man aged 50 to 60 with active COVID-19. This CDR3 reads CASSRQGAQPQHF. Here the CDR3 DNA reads TGTGCCAGCAGCCGACAGGGGGCCCAGCCCCAGCATTTT.